What follows describes a single TCR beta chain. CDR1 is SGHAT, CDR2 FQDESV, per germline (reference sequence). V lost 3 bases, J lost 8 bases, and 17 bases lay in between. The CDR3 sequence is 15 residues long. The sample originates from a study of shared clonotypes between healthy human individuals. Sequencing was performed with immunoSEQ multiplex PCR; in TCRdb, only in-frame clones are kept and a portion is missing. The data show 950,000 to 1,200,000 clones, with approximately 80% seen just once and more than 0.85% held by the top ten. This clonotype was obtained from a man between 18 and 35 years old in good health. Some clones in this sample may be carry-over from other donors' samples. Sequenced sample: memory CD4+ T cells from PBMCs. Stated subset: CD45RA-negative fraction. J is TRBJ2-1 and V is TRBV11-1, with D unclear. This CDR3 is CASSFSRGLKDEQFF. DNA for the CDR3: TGTGCCAGCAGCTTTAGTCGCGGTCTGAAGGATGAGCAGTTCTTC.